The entry that follows covers one T cell receptor beta chain sequence. What it binds is unknown. Assay used: immunoSEQ multiplex PCR; TCRdb lists only in-frame clones, some missing. The sample has around 100,000 clones; more than 65% are singletons. This sample was taken from a study of radiation and T cells in renal cell carcinoma. Regarding the study as a whole: Top tumor clonotypes rose in blood 2 weeks post-radiation, then contracted.

Time point here: blood 4 weeks post-SBRT, at nephrectomy. Documented treatment: 15 Gy SBRT to primary tumor, nephrectomy 4 weeks later. The CDR3 has 14 amino acids. CDR1 is SSHAT, CDR2 FNYEAQ, per germline (reference sequence). V was trimmed by 1 base and J by 4 bases, leaving 5 bases between them. The sequencing used blood, collected from a patient whose treatment included radiotherapy and nephrectomy. The chain employs TRBV7-7 and TRBJ2-6; no firm D call. This clonotype originated in a man aged 60 to 69 with renal cell carcinoma. The CDR3 sequence: CASSLGPGANVLTF. CDR3 nucleotides: TGTGCCAGCAGCTTAGGTCCCGGGGCCAACGTCCTGACTTTC.